This T cell receptor beta chain was recovered during a study of blood T cell repertoires in COVID-19. Overall study context: Spain, Italy and the United States supplied samples that represented acute and convalescent COVID-19. PBMCs, B-cell-depleted T cells, or T cells were the source of the cDNA or gDNA that made up the material.

This CDR3 comprises 11 residues. Germline V gene lookup returns CDR1 GTSNPN and CDR2 SVGIG (reference sequence). The V and J ends lost 3 bases and 7 bases respectively, with 7 bases between them. Original processing methods: Estimation of nucleated cell counts relied on the amplification of reference gene primers. Here immunoSEQ multiplex PCR was the method, and the copy in TCRdb shows in-frame clones only, minus some. From that table come the V and J calls and clone size; the DNA was used to work out D and trimming. The sample has about 36,000 clones; approximately 91% are singletons. The chain links TRBV30 to TRBJ2-1, with D unresolved. Sequencing used peripheral blood. This receptor was taken from a human donor in a cohort sampled during active COVID-19. The CDR3 is CAWRYINEQFF. In DNA form, the CDR3 reads TGTGCCTGGAGATACATTAATGAGCAGTTCTTC.